Shown below are 26 T cell receptor beta chains from a single sample sequenced in a study of radiotherapy plus CTLA-4 blockade in lung cancer. Assay used: immunoSEQ multiplex PCR; TCRdb lists only in-frame clones, some missing. The repertoire holds tens of thousands of clones, with roughly 80% as singletons. The material was peripheral blood, obtained from a patient treated with radiotherapy plus ipilimumab. Receptor source: a human donor with non-small cell lung cancer that progressed on radiotherapy plus ipilimumab.

The chain has TRBV28 and TRBJ1-2; TRBD1 agrees at 7 bases. CDR1 and CDR2 (germline): MDHEN, SYDVKM. This CDR3 contains 14 residues. The V segment lost 8 bases and the J segment 0 bases; nucleotides outside the gene matches: 6. CDR3: CASSRGRPNYGYTF. The CDR3 DNA is TGTGCCAGCTCTAGGGGGCGCCCTAACTATGGCTACACCTTC.

J is TRBJ2-2 and V is TRBV5-1; tentative D call: TRBD1 (6 bases). V was trimmed by 7 bases and J by 2 bases, leaving 15 bases between them. The CDR3 length is 15 residues. Germline V gene sequence: CDR1 SGHRS, CDR2 YFSETQ. CDR3 sequence (DNA): TGCGCCAGCTGCCGGGACACAAAAAACACCGGGGAGCTGTTTTTT. Its protein is CASCRDTKNTGELFF.

The chain has TRBV5-1 and TRBJ1-4; no clear D. Per the germline V gene, CDR1 is SGHRS and CDR2 is YFSETQ. Trimming pared 4 bases from V and 6 bases from J, leaving 10 bases between. The CDR3 contains 13 residues. The CDR3 region is CASSPAGHEKLFF. CDR3 coding DNA: TGCGCCAGCAGCCCGGCCGGGCATGAAAAACTGTTTTTT. Using reference TRBV5-1 and TRBJ1-4 for the parts outside the CDR3, the full variable domain is KAGVTQTPRYLIKTRGQQVTLSCSPISGHRSVSWYQQTPGQGLQFLFEYFSETQRNKGNFPGRFSGRQFSNSRSEMNVSTLELGDSALYLCASSPAGHEKLFFGSGTQLSVL.

V usage is TRBV5-1 and J usage is TRBJ2-4; TRBD1 aligns across 7 bases. The CDR3 has 18 amino acids. Germline CDR1 SGHRS, CDR2 YFSETQ. V was clipped by 2 bases and J by 0 bases; unmatched bases: 11. As DNA, the CDR3 is TGCGCCAGCAGCTTTGGCGGCAGGGGGAACCTAGCCAAAAACATTCAGTACTTC. It codes for CASSFGGRGNLAKNIQYF.

The chain combines TRBV11-2 with TRBJ2-1; D is ambiguous. CDR3 size: 12 residues. Germline V gene data show CDR1 as SGHAT and CDR2 as FQNNGV. Trimming stripped 9 bases from V and 5 bases from J, with 11 bases between. CDR3 loop: CASRMVDNEQFF. The CDR3 DNA sequence: TGTGCCAGTAGAATGGTGGACAATGAGCAGTTCTTC.

The chain recombines TRBV5-1 with TRBJ2-1; D not certain. Germline-derived CDR1 and CDR2 are SGHRS and YFSETQ. Trimming left V 0 bases short and J 2 bases short, with 9 bases between. The length of the CDR3 is 15 residues. CDR3 nucleotide sequence: TGCGCCAGCAGCTTGGTAAGAGTTCCCTACAATGAGCAGTTCTTC. As protein: CASSLVRVPYNEQFF.

The genes are TRBV2 and TRBJ2-4, with D perhaps TRBD2 (6 bases). Per germline, CDR1 SNHLY and CDR2 FYNNEI. Trimming shortened V by 5 bases and J by 8 bases, and 13 bases separated the two germline ends. The CDR3 consists of 13 residues. The CDR3 region has the DNA TGTGCCAGCAGTCAGGGAGGTTCGGACATTCAGTACTTC. Protein: CASSQGGSDIQYF.

The sample holds one count of this clone. CDR3 residues: CSVDGLAGPYNEQFF. The CDR3 DNA reads TGCAGCGTTGATGGACTAGCGGGACCCTACAATGAGCAGTTCTTC. V is TRBV29-1 and J is TRBJ2-1, with 12 bases fitting TRBD2. Per germline, CDR1 SQVTM and CDR2 ANQGSEA. V was clipped by 3 bases and J by 2 bases; unmatched bases: 2. The CDR3 is 15 amino acids.

This clone showed up just once. The chain carries TRBV6-5 and TRBJ2-5; 8 bases line up with TRBD2. Germline CDR1 reads MNHEY; CDR2 reads SVGAGI. J gave up 3 bases and V 2 bases, and 5 bases lay outside the gene matches. CDR3 length: 15 residues. Written as DNA, the CDR3 is TGTGCCAGCAGTTACGGGGGTAGCGGGAAAGAGACCCAGTACTTC. It translates to CASSYGGSGKETQYF.

The V call is TRBV6-5, the J call TRBJ1-1; tentative D call: TRBD1 (6 bases). This CDR3 has 15 amino acids. The V gene's germline CDR1 is MNHEY and CDR2 SVGAGI. V lost 4 bases to trimming and J lost 3 bases, with 15 bases between them. The CDR3 DNA follows: TGTGCCAGCAGTTTCACAGGGTCTGGGGACACTGAAGCTTTCTTT. It codes for CASSFTGSGDTEAFF.

V gene TRBV14 combines with J gene TRBJ2-5; no firm D call. Germline CDR1 is SGHDN and CDR2 is FVKESK. V was pared by 1 base and J by 2 bases, with 5 bases between. This CDR3 has 13 residues. The CDR3 DNA reads as TGTGCCAGCAGCCAAGGGAATCAAGAGACCCAGTACTTC. Translation gives CASSQGNQETQYF.

The CDR3 loop reads CASSLALGASYEQYF. DNA for the CDR3: TGTGCCAGCAGCTTAGCTCTGGGAGCTTCCTACGAGCAGTACTTC. The rearrangement links TRBV11-3 to TRBJ2-7; D might be TRBD2 (5 bases). The CDR3 has 15 amino acids. Germline V gene data show CDR1 as SGHNT and CDR2 as YENEEA. The ends were cut back, 1 base at V and 1 base at J, with 11 bases in the middle.

The chain employs TRBV2 and TRBJ2-7; TRBD1 matches 8 bases. The germline gives CDR1 SNHLY, CDR2 FYNNEI. The CDR3 extends over 15 amino acids. V shed 4 bases and J 7 bases; nucleotides not matched to a gene: 12. In nucleotides, the CDR3 is TGTGCCAGCAGTGGGGACAGGCCTAAATACGGGGAGCAGTACGTC. Translated, it gives CASSGDRPKYGEQYV.

This chain links TRBV20-1 with TRBJ2-5, with D unclear. CDR1 and CDR2 from the germline V gene are DFQATT and SNEGSKA (reference sequence). Trimming took off 8 bases at V and 2 bases at J, with 9 bases between the two ends. The CDR3 covers 11 residues. This chain's CDR3 is CSQDGQETQYF. The CDR3 DNA follows: TGCAGTCAGGACGGGCAAGAGACCCAGTACTTC.

The J gene is TRBJ1-1, the V gene TRBV27; D is undetermined. This CDR3 has 14 residues. Germline CDR1 MNHEY, CDR2 SMNVEV (reference sequence). The V gene lost 3 bases and the J gene lost 7 bases, with 15 bases spanning the gap. Here the CDR3 reads CASSFQTGKGEAFF. The CDR3 coding sequence is TGTGCCAGCAGTTTTCAGACTGGTAAGGGTGAAGCTTTCTTT.

This chain joins TRBV5-4 and TRBJ1-1, with D possibly matching TRBD1 (6 bases). The CDR3 has 16 residues. The V end was cut by 5 bases, the J end by 3 bases, with 20 bases between. Germline V gene data show CDR1 as SGHNT and CDR2 as YYREEE (reference sequence). CDR3 nucleotide sequence: TGTGCCAGCAGTCCGGGGGGCGCTGTCGGGTACACTGAAGCTTTCTTT. Encoded protein: CASSPGGAVGYTEAFF.

The gene calls are TRBV19 and TRBJ2-5; 7 nucleotides line up with TRBD1. CDR1 and CDR2 (germline): LNHDA, SQIVND (reference sequence). V lost 10 bases, J lost 2 bases, and 1 base stayed unmatched. The CDR3 covers 11 residues. The CDR3 nucleotides read TGTGCCACGGGACAGCAAGAGACCCAGTACTTC. Translation gives CATGQQETQYF.

The chain is built from TRBV6-1 and TRBJ2-7, with 9 bases that match TRBD1. This CDR3 has 14 residues. Germline V gene lookup returns CDR1 MNHNS and CDR2 SASEGT. J was trimmed by 5 bases and V by 6 bases; bases with no gene match: 8. The CDR3 DNA follows: TGTGCCAGCAGCGTGGGACAGGGTATCGACGAGCAGTACGTC. Residues: CASSVGQGIDEQYV.

The V and J genes are TRBV5-4 and TRBJ2-3, with D possibly being TRBD2 (6 bases). Germline V gene lookup returns CDR1 SGHNT and CDR2 YYREEE (reference sequence). V was clipped by 4 bases and J by 6 bases, with 9 bases between them. The CDR3 runs 12 residues. CDR3 region: CASSGRGDTQYF. The CDR3 DNA reads as TGTGCCAGCAGCGGACGGGGGGATACGCAGTATTTT. The full variable domain, its missing parts supplied by reference TRBV5-4 and TRBJ2-3, is ETGVTQSPTHLIKTRGQQVTLRCSSQSGHNTVSWYQQALGQGPQFIFQYYREEENGRGNFPPRFSGLQFPNYSSELNVNALELDDSALYLCASSGRGDTQYFGPGTRLTVL.

Of note for this clone: The junction differs from germline at one of its ends, possibly a read error. The chain recombines TRBV27 with TRBJ2-5; D gene uncertain. The CDR3 contains 12 residues. Germline CDR1 MNHEY, CDR2 SMNVEV (reference sequence). CDR3 DNA sequence: TGTGCCAGCAGTTTATCCGGACGCCCGTTTGACTTC. It is translated as CASSLSGRPFDF.

The chain links TRBV2 to TRBJ2-3; TRBD2 matches 9 bases. CDR1 is SNHLY, CDR2 FYNNEI, per germline. CDR3 size: 15 residues. J gave up 3 bases and V 8 bases, and 9 bases lay outside the gene matches. CDR3 DNA: TGTGCCAGCGGCGAAGCGGGAGGAGGGACAGATACGCAGTATTTT. Residues: CASGEAGGGTDTQYF.

This clone has more than one count but fewer than ten. The CDR3 coding sequence is TGTGCCAGCAGCCAAGATGCGGCAGGGAACACTGAAGCTTTCTTT. Protein product: CASSQDAAGNTEAFF. V usage is TRBV4-2 and J usage is TRBJ1-1; no definite D call. Per the germline V gene, CDR1 is LGHNA and CDR2 is YNFKEQ. The CDR3 consists of 15 residues. Trimming stripped 0 bases from V and 1 base from J, with 9 bases between.

This rearrangement joins TRBV6-4 to TRBJ1-1, with 10 bases aligning to TRBD1. The V segment lost 8 bases and the J segment 5 bases; nucleotides outside the gene matches: 17. Per germline, CDR1 MRHNA and CDR2 SNTAGT. This CDR3 region has 17 residues. The CDR3 nucleotides read TGTGCCAGCCCTACGAACCGGGACAGGGGAGAGTGGACTGAAGCTTTCTTT. This translates into CASPTNRDRGEWTEAFF.

The CDR3 DNA follows: TGCGCCAGCCAAAGGGACTCCTCCTACAATGAGCAGTTCTTC. Protein: CASQRDSSYNEQFF. The V call is TRBV5-1, the J call TRBJ2-1; the D gene is possibly TRBD2 (6 bases). This CDR3 comprises 14 residues. The germline V gene has CDR1 SGHRS and CDR2 YFSETQ. V lost 7 bases, J lost 0 bases, and 11 bases lay in between.

This chain joins TRBV11-3 and TRBJ2-7; TRBD2 matches 8 bases. CDR3 size: 14 residues. Germline-derived CDR1 and CDR2 are SGHNT and YENEEA. Germline trimming cut 3 bases from V and 0 bases from J; bases unmatched to any gene: 1. The CDR3 DNA reads as TGTGCCAGCAGCTTGGCGGGGGGCTCCTACGAGCAGTACTTC. This gives the protein CASSLAGGSYEQYF.

This chain uses TRBV30 with TRBJ2-3; 8 nucleotides agree with TRBD2. Germline V CDR1 and CDR2: GTSNPN, SVGIG (reference sequence). The CDR3 totals 15 residues. V was pared by 0 bases and J by 2 bases, with 4 bases of the junction left unmatched. The DNA of the CDR3 is TGTGCCTGGAGTGTACCACTAGCGGCCACAGATACGCAGTATTTT. It encodes CAWSVPLAATDTQYF.